The clone carrying this T cell receptor (beta chain) appeared a few times. The sample belongs to a study of cytotoxic CD8 clonotypes in ibrutinib-treated CLL. Whole-study context: The subjects consisted of about 10 relapsed/refractory and some 15 treatment-naive individuals, with approximately 18 IGHV unmutated. Productive templates averaged about 250,000 per sample, and productive rearrangements 80,000 to 95,000.

The repertoire was sequenced with immunoSEQ multiplex PCR; TCRdb's copy has only in-frame clones and lacks some. The sample has approximately 190,000 clones; about 75% are singletons. The germline V gene has CDR1 SNHLY and CDR2 FYNNEI. The ends were cut back, 6 bases at V and 2 bases at J, with 16 bases in the middle. The CDR3 runs 15 residues. The V and J genes are TRBV2 and TRBJ1-2; D is possibly TRBD1 (5 bases). Sample: PBMCs, taken after 12 months of ibrutinib treatment. This receptor was taken from a human donor with chronic lymphocytic leukemia. The CDR3 is CASSAESGKNYGYTF. CDR3 nucleotides: TGTGCCAGCAGCGCCGAGTCAGGGAAAAACTATGGCTACACCTTC.